This TCR beta chain originates from a study of cytomegalovirus exposure and HLA in healthy donors. Broader study findings: Three chains linked to CMV were shown in vitro to be specific for CMV antigens. In a later analysis, CMV-associated beta chains were mostly HLA-associated, it appeared.

Donors in the study were healthy people who gave bone marrow. On this clone itself: Its target is not known.

V gave up 4 bases and J gave up 1 base, with 13 bases separating them. Germline CDR1 reads MGHDK; CDR2 reads SYGVNS. The CDR3 contains 15 residues. The PCR employed 60 Vbeta primers together with 13 Jbeta primers. Generated by immunoSEQ multiplex PCR, the TCRdb table keeps only in-frame clones and is missing some. The sample includes 100,000 to 150,000 clones. This TCR came from a man younger than 35 in good health and CMV-seronegative. V usage is TRBV25-1 and J usage is TRBJ1-1, with a tentative D call TRBD1 (5 bases). Sequencing was done on a sample of PBMCs. CDR3 in amino acids: CASSVIQEPNTEAFF. The CDR3 coding sequence is TGTGCCAGCAGTGTGATACAGGAACCGAACACTGAAGCTTTCTTT.